Below are 21 T cell receptor beta chains sequenced from a single sample in a study of control samples from healthy donors and cancer patients. Sequencing used immunoSEQ multiplex PCR; TCRdb keeps in-frame clones, though not all of them. In the table there are about 79,000 clones, approximately 93% of which are singletons. The sequenced sample consisted of PBMCs. The source is a middle-aged woman with lung cancer.

The chain employs TRBV18 and TRBJ2-7; D possibly corresponds to TRBD1 (6 bases). Trimming stripped 1 base from V and 6 bases from J, with 13 bases between. The CDR3 covers 14 residues. The germline gives CDR1 KGHSH, CDR2 LQKENI. DNA of the CDR3: TGTGCCAGCTCACCACTAGCACAGGGAACCGAGCAGTACTTC. Protein sequence: CASSPLAQGTEQYF.

Worth noting for this clone: This sample includes further DNA sequences coding for the same CDR3. The rearrangement uses TRBV4-1 and TRBJ2-3; TRBD2 might be the D (5 bases). Trimming removed 0 bases at V and 9 bases at J, with 16 bases between. The CDR3 totals 15 residues. The germline V gene has CDR1 MGHRA and CDR2 YSYEKL. In DNA, the CDR3 is TGCGCCAGCAGCCAAGAAGGAACTAGTGGAGAGACGCAGTATTTT. Its protein is CASSQEGTSGETQYF.

This chain joins TRBV5-4 and TRBJ2-1, with a weak D call TRBD2 (6 bases). V was pared by 1 base and J by 0 bases, with 11 bases between. The CDR3 is 16 amino acids. CDR1 and CDR2 from the germline V gene are SGHNT and YYREEE (reference sequence). DNA for the CDR3: TGTGCCAGCAGCTTGAGTGCCGGGAGCTCCTACAATGAGCAGTTCTTC. It translates to CASSLSAGSSYNEQFF.

This sequence joins TRBV25-1 and TRBJ2-7; the match to TRBD1 covers 8 bases. With 8 bases clipped from V and 5 bases from J, the junction kept 2 bases outside the gene matches. CDR1 and CDR2 (germline): MGHDK, SYGVNS. CDR3 length equals 11 residues. The CDR3 coding sequence is TGTGCCAGCTACAGGGGGGACGAGCAGTACTTC. It yields the protein CASYRGDEQYF.

This chain connects TRBV5-6 to TRBJ2-2; weak D call: TRBD2 (6 bases). CDR1 is SGHDT and CDR2 is YYEEEE in the germline V gene. CDR3 length: 17 residues. Trimming took 3 bases from V and 1 from J, leaving 16 bases between them. The CDR3 region is CASSSRRDSGNTGELFF. CDR3 coding DNA: TGTGCCAGCAGCTCGAGGCGGGATAGTGGGAACACCGGGGAGCTGTTTTTT.

The J gene is TRBJ2-3, the V gene TRBV5-6; D is possibly TRBD2 (6 bases). Trimming shortened V by 5 bases and J by 5 bases, and 9 bases separated the two germline ends. CDR1 SGHDT and CDR2 YYEEEE come from the germline V gene. This CDR3 region has 12 residues. DNA for the CDR3: TGTGCCAGCAGTCGCGGGGAAGATACGCAGTATTTT. Translating it yields CASSRGEDTQYF.

J is TRBJ2-1 and V is TRBV18; D not certain. V lost 3 bases and J lost 10, with 16 bases in between. The germline CDR1 and CDR2 sequences are KGHSH and LQKENI. The CDR3 loop spans 14 amino acids. CDR3 amino acids: CASSPELGRTEQFF. DNA of the CDR3: TGTGCCAGCTCACCCGAGTTAGGTCGGACCGAGCAGTTCTTC.

This chain uses TRBV4-1 with TRBJ2-7; TRBD2 might be the D (5 bases). Germline V lookup: CDR1 MGHRA, CDR2 YSYEKL. This CDR3 spans 13 amino acids. With 1 base removed from V and 4 bases from J, the gap between germline ends came to 8 bases. The chain's CDR3 is CASSQGGGYEQYF. The CDR3 DNA reads TGCGCCAGCAGCCAAGGAGGAGGATACGAGCAGTACTTC.

A remark on this clone: The same CDR3 also results from other DNA sequences found in this sample. The CDR3: CASSLGQGNQPQHF. The CDR3 bases are TGTGCCAGCAGTTTGGGGCAGGGCAATCAGCCCCAGCATTTT. The gene calls are TRBV28 and TRBJ1-5; the D gene is possibly TRBD1 (5 bases). CDR3 length equals 14 residues. Trimming took 3 bases from V and 2 from J, leaving 8 bases between them. The germline V gene encodes CDR1 MDHEN and CDR2 SYDVKM.

Details on this clone: The sample contains more than one DNA sequence encoding this CDR3. The chain is built from TRBV7-9 and TRBJ1-1; no definite D call. The CDR3 is 14 residues long. The V gene's germline CDR1 is SEHNR and CDR2 FQNEAQ (reference sequence). The V and J ends lost 1 base and 1 base respectively, with 7 bases between them. The CDR3 region is CASSLVLGNTEAFF. The CDR3 DNA reads TGTGCCAGCAGCTTAGTATTAGGGAACACTGAAGCTTTCTTT.

V is TRBV3-1 (or the pseudogene TRBV3-2) and J is TRBJ2-7; D uncertain. This CDR3 has 12 amino acids. Germline V gene data show CDR1 as LGHDT and CDR2 as YNNKEL (reference sequence). V dropped 0 bases and J dropped 4 bases, with 4 bases sitting between them. As DNA, the CDR3 is TGTGCCAGCAGCCAAGATCATTACGAGCAGTACTTC. Residues: CASSQDHYEQYF.

V and J are TRBV5-8 and TRBJ1-4; no clear D gene. V was cut by 9 bases and J by 6 bases, with 18 bases left in between. Looked up from germline, CDR1 is SGHTS and CDR2 is YDEGEE. CDR3 length equals 14 residues. CDR3 amino acids: CATPLRMIHEKLFF. CDR3 DNA sequence: TGTGCCACCCCCCTGCGGATGATCCATGAAAAACTGTTTTTT.

The gene calls are TRBV5-5 and TRBJ2-7; D tentatively reads TRBD1 or TRBD2 (5 bases each). Germline values: CDR1 SGHKS, CDR2 YYEKEE (reference sequence). The CDR3 sequence is 15 residues long. Trimming removed 6 bases from V and 2 bases from J, with 18 bases in between. CDR3 DNA sequence: TGTGCCAGCATAGGTAGGATTGGGGACCCCTACGAGCAGTACTTC. This translates into CASIGRIGDPYEQYF.

V is TRBV4-2 and J is TRBJ2-3, with 9 nucleotides matching TRBD2. The germline V gene has CDR1 LGHNA and CDR2 YNFKEQ. The J segment lost 3 bases and the V segment lost 7 bases, leaving 8 bases of the junction unmatched. The CDR3 has 15 residues. CDR3 amino acids: CASNQAGGKTDTQYF. In nucleotides, the CDR3 is TGTGCCAGCAACCAGGCGGGGGGGAAGACAGATACGCAGTATTTT.

The chain is built from TRBV2 and TRBJ2-5; D is unclear. V lost 4 bases and J 1 base, leaving 7 bases between the germline ends. The CDR3 has 13 residues. The germline gives CDR1 SNHLY, CDR2 FYNNEI. CDR3 nucleotide sequence: TGTGCCAGCAGTGGACTCACCCAAGAGACCCAGTACTTC. Protein sequence: CASSGLTQETQYF.

The V gene is TRBV5-8, the J gene TRBJ1-1; tentatively, D is TRBD1 (5 bases). Trimming left V 0 bases short and J 0 bases short, with 6 bases between. The germline V gene encodes CDR1 SGHTS and CDR2 YDEGEE. The CDR3 is 14 amino acids. The CDR3 DNA reads TGTGCCAGCAGCTTGGACAGGATGAACACTGAAGCTTTCTTT. This gives the protein CASSLDRMNTEAFF. Using reference TRBV5-8 and TRBJ1-1 for the parts outside the CDR3, the full variable domain is EAGVTQSPTHLIKTRGQQATLRCSPISGHTSVYWYQQALGLGLQFLLWYDEGEERNRGNFPPRFSGRQFPNYSSELNVNALELEDSALYLCASSLDRMNTEAFFGQGTRLTVV.

V and J are TRBV18 and TRBJ1-2; no clear D. The V end lost 3 bases, the J end lost 4 bases, and 6 bases lay between the germline ends. Per the germline V gene, CDR1 is KGHSH and CDR2 is LQKENI. The CDR3 extends over 12 amino acids. CDR3 sequence: CASSPEIYGYTF. In DNA form, the CDR3 reads TGTGCCAGCTCACCGGAAATCTATGGCTACACCTTC.

This rearrangement joins TRBV9 to TRBJ2-3; tentatively, D is TRBD1 or TRBD2 (6 bases each). CDR1 SGDLS and CDR2 YYNGEE come from the germline V gene. The V and J ends lost 4 bases and 6 bases respectively, with 18 bases between them. This CDR3 is 15 amino acids long. The CDR3 region has the DNA TGTGCCAGCAGCTCTCAGACTAGGGGGGAGGATACGCAGTATTTT. Amino acids: CASSSQTRGEDTQYF.

The DNA for the CDR3 is TGTGCCAGCAGTCCCTCGACGGATCAGCCCCAGCATTTT. Translation: CASSPSTDQPQHF. The chain uses TRBV3-1 (or the pseudogene TRBV3-2) and TRBJ1-5, with D hard to call. V gave up 6 bases and J gave up 5 bases, with 11 bases separating them. Looked up from germline, CDR1 is LGHDT and CDR2 is YNNKEL (reference sequence). This CDR3 region has 13 residues.

The chain recombines TRBV11-3 with TRBJ1-4, with TRBD1 matching over 7 bases. CDR3 length: 14 amino acids. Per germline, CDR1 SGHNT and CDR2 YENEEA. The V segment lost 4 bases and the J segment 7 bases; nucleotides outside the gene matches: 6. CDR3 DNA: TGTGCCAGCAGCTACACAGGGGAGGGTGAAAAACTGTTTTTT. This codes for CASSYTGEGEKLFF.

The chain recombines TRBV27 with TRBJ2-3; 8 bases fit TRBD2. From germline, CDR1 is MNHEY and CDR2 SMNVEV (reference sequence). The ends lost 1 base at V and 4 bases at J; junction bases unmatched: 13. This CDR3 contains 18 residues. CDR3 sequence (DNA): TGTGCCAGCAGTTTATTCCCCCCACTAGCGGAGCGACCAGATACGCAGTATTTT. Its translation: CASSLFPPLAERPDTQYF.